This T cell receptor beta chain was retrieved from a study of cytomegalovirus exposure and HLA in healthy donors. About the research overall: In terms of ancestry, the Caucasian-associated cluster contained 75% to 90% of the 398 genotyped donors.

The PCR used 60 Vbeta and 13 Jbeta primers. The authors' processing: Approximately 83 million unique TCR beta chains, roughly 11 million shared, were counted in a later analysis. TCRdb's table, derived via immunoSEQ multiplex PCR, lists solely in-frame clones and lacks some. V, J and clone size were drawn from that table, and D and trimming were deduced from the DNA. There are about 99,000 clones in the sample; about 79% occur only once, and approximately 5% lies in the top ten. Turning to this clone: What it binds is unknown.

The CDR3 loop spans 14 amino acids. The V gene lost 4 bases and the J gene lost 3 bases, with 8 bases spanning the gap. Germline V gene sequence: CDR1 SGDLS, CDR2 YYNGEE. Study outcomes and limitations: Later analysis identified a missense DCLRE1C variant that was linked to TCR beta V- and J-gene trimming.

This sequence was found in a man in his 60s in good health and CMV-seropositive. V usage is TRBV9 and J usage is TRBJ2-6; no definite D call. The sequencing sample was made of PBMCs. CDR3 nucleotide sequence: TGTGCCAGCAGCACGGCGGTTGGGGCCAACGTCCTGACTTTC. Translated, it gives CASSTAVGANVLTF.